This T cell receptor (beta chain) is drawn from a study of regulatory T cells in long-lasting Graves disease. Study-wide results and limits: Persistent cases of Graves' showed reduced TCR diversity relative to newly diagnosed patients. Favored usage of TRBV28, TRBJ1-2 and TRBJ2-5 was recorded in persistent disease.

The TCR beta library used iRepertoire HTBI primers with Arm-PCR amplification of CDR3. A single record per CDR3 protein comes from TCRdb applying MiXCR to the multiplex PCR reads. This repertoire shows approximately 540,000 distinct CDR3 sequences, more than 10% found once; its top ten account for about 8.3%. Documented time point: newly diagnosed GD, antithyroid drugs for less than 3 months. From PBMCs, RNA was extracted and then used to make the TCR library. CDR1 is SGHNT and CDR2 is YYREEE in the germline V gene (reference sequence). Trimming left V 4 bases short and J 8 bases short, with 12 bases between. The CDR3 length is 13 residues. A remark on this clonotype: Its target is unknown.

The data were also submitted as part of a second study, on T cells in Graves' hyperthyroidism and ophthalmopathy. In that study: First-round RT-PCR with HTBI primers amplified the TCR CDR3 region.

The V and J genes are TRBV5-4 and TRBJ1-4; possible D gene TRBD1, 5 bases. The sample in question was peripheral blood mononuclear cells (PBMCs), obtained at new diagnosis, from a patient treated with antithyroid drugs. The sequence derives from a woman in her 30s with Graves disease. The CDR3 region is CASSRPGLEKLFF. The CDR3 DNA is TGTGCCAGCAGCCGCCCAGGGTTGGAAAAACTGTTTTTT.